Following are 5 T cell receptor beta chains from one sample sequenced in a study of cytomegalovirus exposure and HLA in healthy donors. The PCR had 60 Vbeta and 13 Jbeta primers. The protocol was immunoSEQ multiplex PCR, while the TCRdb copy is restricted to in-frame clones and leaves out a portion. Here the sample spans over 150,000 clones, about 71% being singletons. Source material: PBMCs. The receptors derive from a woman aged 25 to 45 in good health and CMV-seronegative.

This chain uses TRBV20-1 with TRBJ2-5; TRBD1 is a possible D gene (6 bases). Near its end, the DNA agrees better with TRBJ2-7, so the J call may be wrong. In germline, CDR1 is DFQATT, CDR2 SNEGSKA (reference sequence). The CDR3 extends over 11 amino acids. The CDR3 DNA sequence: TGCAGTGCTAGGACAGGATACGAGCAGTACTTC. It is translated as CSARTGYEQYF.

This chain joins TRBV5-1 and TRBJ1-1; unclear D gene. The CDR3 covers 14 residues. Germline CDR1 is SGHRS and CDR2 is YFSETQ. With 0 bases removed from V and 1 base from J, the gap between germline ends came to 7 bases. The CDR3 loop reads CASSLVSGNTEAFF. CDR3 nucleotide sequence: TGCGCCAGCAGCTTGGTTTCAGGGAACACTGAAGCTTTCTTT.

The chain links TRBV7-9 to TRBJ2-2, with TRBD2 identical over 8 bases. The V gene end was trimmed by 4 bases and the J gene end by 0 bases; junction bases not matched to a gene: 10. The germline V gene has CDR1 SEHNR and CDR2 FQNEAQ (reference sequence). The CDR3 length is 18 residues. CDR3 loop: CASSSSRGGGTNTGELFF. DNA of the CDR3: TGTGCCAGCAGCTCCAGTCGGGGGGGAGGGACGAACACCGGGGAGCTGTTTTTT.

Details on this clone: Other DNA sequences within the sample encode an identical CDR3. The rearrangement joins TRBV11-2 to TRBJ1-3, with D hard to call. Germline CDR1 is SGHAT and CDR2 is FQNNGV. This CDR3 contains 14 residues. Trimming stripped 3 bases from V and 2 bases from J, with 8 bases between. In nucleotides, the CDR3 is TGTGCCAGCAGCTTTCTAGCGGCTGGAAACACCATATATTTT. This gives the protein CASSFLAAGNTIYF.

The CDR3 region has the DNA TGTGCCAGCAGCTTATACACTAGCGGGGGGCCAGATACGCAGTATTTT. This encodes CASSLYTSGGPDTQYF. The genes are TRBV7-6 and TRBJ2-3, with 12 bases lining up with TRBD2. The germline gives CDR1 SGHVS, CDR2 FNYEAQ. The CDR3 extends over 16 amino acids. J gave up 4 bases and V 2 bases, and 4 bases lay outside the gene matches.